These 27 T cell receptor beta chains were all obtained from the same sample, sequenced in a study of T cells in Graves' hyperthyroidism and ophthalmopathy. Amplification yielded TCR beta CDR3 regions, with RNA transcripts as the source. Initially, a first-round RT-PCR of the TCR CDR3 employed the HTBI primer set. TCRdb called the multiplex PCR reads again in MiXCR, with one record for every CDR3 protein. The sample holds about 640,000 distinct CDR3 sequences, 45% seen once. Sequencing used peripheral blood or thyroid tissue (not recorded which). Source of these receptors: an adult man with Graves' disease, either hyperthyroidism or ophthalmopathy (not recorded which).

The CDR3 DNA reads as TGCAGTGCTAGAGATCGGGCGGGGGGGGGTAAAGAGACCCAGTACTTC. Residues: CSARDRAGGGKETQYF. This chain links TRBV20-1 with TRBJ2-5, with TRBD2 matching over 9 bases. Trimming cost V 0 bases and J 3 bases; bases outside gene matches: 8. The CDR3 is 16 amino acids. Germline CDR1 and CDR2: DFQATT and SNEGSKA (reference sequence).

This chain links TRBV7-2 with TRBJ1-5; 8 bases map to TRBD1. Unmatched junction bases numbered 5, after V lost 5 bases and J lost 8 bases. Germline V gene sequence: CDR1 SGHTA, CDR2 FQGNSA. There are 13 residues in the CDR3. CDR3 coding DNA: TGTGCCAGCAGCCGAACAGGGGGGGAGCCCCAGCATTTT. It yields the protein CASSRTGGEPQHF. Complete variable domain (other parts from reference TRBV7-2 and TRBJ1-5): GAGVSQSPSNKVTEKGKDVELRCDPISGHTALYWYRQSLGQGLEFLIYFQGNSAPDKSGLPSDRFSAERTGGSVSTLTIQRTQQEDSAVYLCASSRTGGEPQHFGDGTRLSIL.

Of note for this clonotype: A much more abundant neighbour one base away suggests this may be a read error. This rearrangement joins TRBV2 to TRBJ2-7, with D possibly being TRBD1 or TRBD2 (6 bases each). The germline V gene encodes CDR1 SNHLY and CDR2 FYNNEI. This CDR3 is 13 amino acids long. The CDR3 is CARSEGGYYEQYF. CDR3 bases: TGTGCCAGGAGTGAGGGGGGTTACTACGAGCAGTACTTC. Supplemented by reference TRBV2 and TRBJ2-7, the full variable domain reads EPEVTQTPSHQVTQMGQEVILRCVPISNHLYFYWYRQILGQKVEFLVSFYNNEISEKSEIFDDQFSVERPDGSNFTLKIRSTKLEDSAMYFCARSEGGYYEQYFGPGTRLTVT.

The rearrangement joins TRBV29-1 to TRBJ1-3, with a weak D call TRBD1 (6 bases). The CDR3 covers 16 residues. V lost 8 bases to trimming and J lost 0 bases, with 20 bases between them. CDR1 SQVTM and CDR2 ANQGSEA come from the germline V gene. The CDR3 DNA sequence: TGCAGCACCTTAGGGCAGGACAGTAGCTCTGGAAACACCATATATTTT. Translated, it gives CSTLGQDSSSGNTIYF.

This clonotype was detected only a few times. The gene calls are TRBV7-3 and TRBJ1-1, with 9 bases aligning to TRBD1. Germline CDR1 reads SGHTA; CDR2 reads FQGTGA. This CDR3 is built from 18 residues. With V trimmed by 1 base and J by 5 bases, 14 bases remained unmatched. The DNA for the CDR3 is TGTGCCAGCAGCTTAATCCCCGGTGGGACAGGGAGCCAGACTGAAGCTTTCTTT. This gives the protein CASSLIPGGTGSQTEAFF.

The chain carries TRBV15 and TRBJ1-6, with D possibly being TRBD1 (5 bases). CDR1 is LNHNV and CDR2 is YYDKDF in the germline V gene (reference sequence). V lost 1 base to trimming and J lost 11 bases, with 12 bases between them. This CDR3 has 14 residues. CDR3 amino acids: CATSRVGEWTPLHF. CDR3 coding DNA: TGTGCCACCAGCAGAGTAGGGGAGTGGACACCCCTCCACTTT.

The J gene is TRBJ1-4, the V gene TRBV2; TRBD1 might be the D (6 bases). In germline, CDR1 is SNHLY, CDR2 FYNNEI. The CDR3 totals 12 residues. V gave up 8 bases and J gave up 10 bases, with 14 bases separating them. CDR3 nucleotides: TGTGCCAGCCGCAGACAGGTTGGAAAACTGTTTTTT. As protein: CASRRQVGKLFF.

The chain recombines TRBV29-1 with TRBJ1-1; no firm D call. The CDR3 loop spans 13 amino acids. In germline, CDR1 is SQVTM, CDR2 ANQGSEA. V lost 2 bases, J lost 1 base, and 8 bases lay in between. In DNA form, the CDR3 reads TGCAGCGTTGAACATAAATCGAACACTGAAGCTTTCTTT. It is translated as CSVEHKSNTEAFF.

This rearrangement joins TRBV20-1 to TRBJ2-7; TRBD1 agrees at 7 bases. Trimming took 4 bases from V and 3 from J; bases not matched to a gene: 9. This CDR3 has 14 residues. The V gene's germline CDR1 is DFQATT and CDR2 SNEGSKA (reference sequence). Written as DNA, the CDR3 is TGCAGTGCTACACAGACAGGGAAGGACTACGAGCAGTACTTC. Translating it yields CSATQTGKDYEQYF.

On this clonotype: It may be a read error: a sequence one base away is much more abundant. This chain joins TRBV29-1 and TRBJ1-5, with a tentative D call TRBD1 (6 bases). V shed 7 bases and J shed 3 bases, with 13 bases lying between them. CDR3 length equals 13 residues. Germline lookup yields CDR1 SQVTM and CDR2 ANQGSEA. CDR3 residues: CSARDNLNQPQHF. As DNA, the CDR3 is TGCAGCGCCCGGGACAACCTCAATCAGCCCCAGCATTTT.

The CDR3 is CASSPERHTGNQPQHF. CDR3 nucleotides: TGTGCCAGCTCACCTGAGAGGCATACGGGCAATCAGCCCCAGCATTTT. The chain couples TRBV18 to TRBJ1-5, with no clear D. The length of the CDR3 is 16 residues. The V end lost 3 bases, the J end lost 2 bases, and 14 bases lay between the germline ends. Germline CDR1 and CDR2: KGHSH and LQKENI.

This clonotype was seen many times. This chain connects TRBV7-2 to TRBJ1-1; D not resolved. Germline CDR1 reads SGHTA; CDR2 reads FQGNSA. Trimming stripped 3 bases from V and 1 base from J, with 9 bases between. This CDR3 has 14 residues. The CDR3 here is CASSFRTRNTEAFF. CDR3 nucleotides: TGTGCCAGCAGCTTTAGGACCAGGAACACTGAAGCTTTCTTT.

This clonotype was seen at least ten times. The rearrangement uses TRBV29-1 and TRBJ1-3; the D gene is possibly TRBD1 (5 bases). V lost 2 bases and J lost 2, with 13 bases in between. The CDR3 has 15 residues. Germline lookup yields CDR1 SQVTM and CDR2 ANQGSEA. CDR3 loop: CSVEQERGAGNTIYF. The CDR3, as DNA: TGCAGCGTTGAACAGGAACGAGGGGCTGGAAACACCATATATTTT.

DNA for the CDR3: TGTGCCAGCATTAGGGAGTTCGAGACCCAGTACTTC. Translation: CASIREFETQYF. The chain links TRBV6-6 to TRBJ2-5, with D possibly TRBD2 on 5 matching bases. Germline CDR1 reads MNHNY; CDR2 reads SVGAGI (reference sequence). The CDR3 sequence is 12 residues long. The V gene lost 7 bases and the J gene lost 5 bases, with 11 bases spanning the gap.

The chain has TRBV19 and TRBJ2-7; TRBD2 matches at 11 bases. Germline V CDR1 and CDR2: LNHDA, SQIVND (reference sequence). This CDR3 spans 12 amino acids. V shed 10 bases, J shed 7 bases, and the junction held 6 bases outside the gene matches. CDR3 nucleotides: TGTGCCACACCCGGGACTAGCGGTGAGCAGTACTTC. Translating gives CATPGTSGEQYF.

V gene TRBV6-7 combines with J gene TRBJ1-4; D may be TRBD1 (5 bases). TRBV6-7 is an open reading frame, and its role is uncertain. The CDR3 is 13 amino acids. V gave up 6 bases and J gave up 8 bases, with 13 bases separating them. This chain's CDR3 is CASRPWAGEKLFF. DNA of the CDR3: TGTGCCAGCAGACCGTGGGCAGGGGAAAAACTGTTTTTT.

This chain links TRBV12-3 or TRBV12-4 with TRBJ2-7; D possibly corresponds to TRBD1 (6 bases). Trimming pared 1 base from V and 6 bases from J, leaving 13 bases between. The CDR3 is made up of 14 amino acids. CDR3: CASSLGSARGEQYF. For the CDR3, the DNA is TGTGCCAGCAGTTTAGGGAGCGCCAGGGGCGAGCAGTACTTC.

The V and J genes are TRBV5-4 and TRBJ1-1; unclear D gene. V lost 4 bases and J lost 6, with 19 bases in between. The CDR3 contains 15 residues. CDR1 is SGHNT, CDR2 YYREEE, per germline (reference sequence). The CDR3 protein is CASSQAGGEAAEAFF. In DNA form, the CDR3 reads TGTGCCAGCAGCCAAGCGGGAGGCGAGGCCGCTGAAGCTTTCTTT.

This clonotype has just a few counts. The chain uses TRBV20-1 and TRBJ1-2; the D is unclear. This CDR3 is 14 amino acids long. The V gene's germline CDR1 is DFQATT and CDR2 SNEGSKA (reference sequence). V was trimmed by 0 bases and J by 3 bases, leaving 11 bases between them. Here the CDR3 DNA reads TGCAGTGCTAGAGATCGGCGCAGTGACTATGGCTACACCTTC. It specifies CSARDRRSDYGYTF.

This clonotype was observed many times. This rearrangement joins TRBV6-6 to TRBJ2-7; 12 bases are a match to TRBD2. V trimming: 8 bases; J trimming: 3 bases; junction bases outside the gene matches: 5. The CDR3 has 14 residues. Per the germline V gene, CDR1 is MNHNY and CDR2 is SVGAGI (reference sequence). For the CDR3, the DNA is TGTGCCAGCGCCGGACTAGCGGGAAGCTACGAGCAGTACTTC. It translates to CASAGLAGSYEQYF.

This clonotype was picked up a small number of times. The V and J genes are TRBV2 and TRBJ2-5, with D perhaps matching TRBD1 (6 bases). Germline CDR1 and CDR2: SNHLY and FYNNEI. V lost 8 bases to trimming and J lost 2 bases, with 15 bases between them. This CDR3 is built from 14 residues. Written as DNA, the CDR3 is TGTGCCAGCTCAGGGGCCTGGAGTCAAGAGACCCAGTACTTC. This translates into CASSGAWSQETQYF.

This clonotype was seen only a few times. The chain uses TRBV7-2 and TRBJ1-5, with a tentative D call TRBD1 (5 bases). Germline-derived CDR1 and CDR2 are SGHTA and FQGNSA. This CDR3 region has 15 residues. V was pared by 4 bases and J by 0 bases, with 10 bases between. In DNA form, the CDR3 reads TGTGCCAGCAGCTCGGGACGGAATAGCAATCAGCCCCAGCATTTT. It codes for CASSSGRNSNQPQHF.

The CDR3 region has the DNA TGTGCCAGTTGCACAGGGAACTCTGGAAACACCTTC. It codes for CASCTGNSGNTF. The V and J genes are TRBV19 and TRBJ1-2, with D possibly matching TRBD1 (6 bases). Trimming pared 8 bases from V and 12 bases from J, leaving 19 bases between. CDR1 is LNHDA and CDR2 is SQIVND in the germline V gene (reference sequence). CDR3 length equals 12 residues.

This clonotype has just one count. The chain links TRBV6-6 to TRBJ1-5; no firm D call. The CDR3 loop spans 14 amino acids. Trimming stripped 4 bases from V and 6 bases from J, with 13 bases between. Looked up from germline, CDR1 is MNHNY and CDR2 is SVGAGI (reference sequence). The CDR3 nucleotides are TGTGCCAGCAGTTTGTCGGCCTCCAGTCAGCCCCAGCATTTT. It yields the protein CASSLSASSQPQHF.

This clonotype was observed a handful of times. A read error is likely, as this CDR3 ends without the conserved phenylalanine or tryptophan. No DNA is shown, since the ends of the CDR3 on it are uncertain; the CDR3 is the one TCRdb lists. The chain joins TRBV2 to TRBJ1-3. The CDR3 totals 10 residues, both ends included. Germline CDR1 and CDR2: SNHLY and FYNNEI. The CDR3 sequence is CASSEQLGLA.

This clonotype was picked up a small number of times. J is TRBJ1-6 and V is TRBV7-2; 10 bases line up with TRBD1. This CDR3 comprises 16 residues. With 6 bases clipped from V and 7 bases from J, the junction kept 9 bases outside the gene matches. Per germline, CDR1 SGHTA and CDR2 FQGNSA. CDR3 nucleotides: TGTGCCAGCAGTGCCCGGACAGGGGGTTCCAATTCACCCCTCCACTTT. Translated, it gives CASSARTGGSNSPLHF.

The rearrangement uses TRBV5-1 and TRBJ2-5; 7 positions agree with TRBD2. Losses at the gene ends were 7 bases for V and 2 bases for J; bases not matched to a gene: 8. Germline values: CDR1 SGHRS, CDR2 YFSETQ. This CDR3 contains 14 residues. The CDR3 nucleotides are TGCGCCAGCCGGCTGGGGACTACACAAGAGACCCAGTACTTC. Translated, it gives CASRLGTTQETQYF.